The 5 T cell receptor beta chains presented below share a single source sample, sequenced in a study of vaccination and CD4 T cells after COVID-19. The Oncomine TCR Beta short-read assay was what sequenced the DNA obtained from cultured CD4+ T cells. MiXCR was run by TCRdb on the PCR reads, yielding one entry per CDR3 protein. The sample includes 2,500 to 4,000 distinct CDR3 sequences, about 25% seen only once; the top ten take 15% to 20%. Antigen specificity for these receptors is unknown. Treatment reported: roughly 10-day PBMC culture with coronavirus spike peptide pools or control peptides (ViraFEST assay). Sequences were derived from CD4+ T cells from blood, cultured in vitro, sampled after SARS-CoV-2 vaccination. These receptors came from a human donor who had recovered from COVID-19.

The chain links TRBV6-1 to TRBJ1-2; no definite D call. V lost 6 bases and J 1 base, leaving 12 bases between the germline ends. CDR3 length equals 14 residues. The germline gives CDR1 MNHNS, CDR2 SASEGT. The CDR3 reads CASRAGSNNYGYTF. In DNA form, the CDR3 reads TGTGCCAGCAGGGCGGGGAGCAATAACTATGGCTACACCTTC.

There are a few counts of this clonotype. V is TRBV6-1 and J is TRBJ2-7; the D is unclear. The germline V and J ends were trimmed by 0 bases and 2 bases, with 14 bases remaining between them. The CDR3 is 16 residues long. Germline loops: CDR1 MNHNS, CDR2 SASEGT. DNA for the CDR3: TGTGCCAGCAGTGAAGCGCTGAGGAGCCCACCCTACGAGCAGTACTTC. Its protein is CASSEALRSPPYEQYF.

The genes are TRBV7-2 and TRBJ2-3, with 7 bases that match TRBD1. After removal of 3 bases from V and 7 bases from J, the junction contained 7 bases not matched to a gene. CDR1 and CDR2 from the germline V gene are SGHTA and FQGNSA. This CDR3 has 14 amino acids. CDR3 nucleotide sequence: TGTGCCAGCAGCTTGACTCCAGGGGGAAATACGCAGTATTTT. Translating it yields CASSLTPGGNTQYF.

The rearrangement uses TRBV30 and TRBJ1-1; TRBD1 matches 7 bases. The germline CDR1 and CDR2 sequences are GTSNPN and SVGIG (reference sequence). V lost 2 bases and J lost 1; bases outside the gene matches: 7. The CDR3 extends over 15 amino acids. DNA of the CDR3: TGTGCCTGGAGTACCAGACAGGGACCGAACACTGAAGCTTTCTTT. Residues: CAWSTRQGPNTEAFF.

The chain combines TRBV7-2 with TRBJ2-3; D perhaps matches TRBD1 (6 bases). The V gene's germline CDR1 is SGHTA and CDR2 FQGNSA. With 6 bases removed from V and 0 bases from J, the gap between germline ends came to 13 bases. The CDR3 spans 15 residues. CDR3 amino acids: CASRPMGASTDTQYF. The CDR3 nucleotides read TGTGCCAGCAGACCCATGGGGGCTAGCACAGATACGCAGTATTTT.